This T cell receptor beta chain was documented in a study of blood T cells in healthy people across ages. Together with a sample-barcoded 5' primer, a J-beta primer mix was included in a second PCR lasting about 6 to 11 cycles. TCRdb used MiXCR to reprocess the 5' RACE reads, holding one entry per CDR3 protein. The sample contains approximately 1.5 million distinct CDR3 sequences, around 36% of which appear only once. Per the germline V gene, CDR1 is DFQATT and CDR2 is SNEGSKA (reference sequence). The CDR3 spans 15 residues. Trimming cost V 4 bases and J 4 bases; bases outside gene matches: 7. The specimen was blood. The source of this sequence is a woman under 40 in good health. The chain is built from TRBV20-1 and TRBJ2-3, with 11 nucleotides matching TRBD2. As DNA, the CDR3 is TGCAGTGCTAAAGCCCCACTAGCGGGGGCAGATACGCAGTATTTT. Its translation is CSAKAPLAGADTQYF.